The rows below give T cell receptor beta chains drawn from one sample of a study of preoperative IRX-2 immunotherapy in early breast cancer. Using immunoSEQ multiplex PCR, the repertoire was profiled, and TCRdb retains in-frame clones only, with some absent. This table holds under 45,000 clones, approximately 94% found once. Here the sequenced sample was tumor tissue, taken after IRX-2 immunotherapy. The receptor set was obtained from a human donor with breast cancer. CDR3s include the opening cysteine and the closing phenylalanine or tryptophan. Each record gives: J gene, clone size, V gene, D gene, CDR3 protein, CDR3 DNA. The D gene is left open where the match is weak. Clone size appears in some rows only: once, few, many, or a class for an expanded clone.

TRBJ2-1 | - | TRBV7-2 | TRBD2 | CASSLGGGARNEQFF | TGTGCCAGCAGCTTAGGCGGGGGGGCAAGGAATGAGCAGTTCTTC
TRBJ1-3 | once | TRBV4-2 | - | CASSPSPGVSGNTIYF | TGTGCCAGCAGCCCAAGCCCAGGAGTCTCTGGAAACACCATATATTTT
TRBJ1-2 | - | TRBV19 | - | CASRGQGALGWGYTF | TGTGCCAGTAGGGGCCAGGGTGCTCTCGGCTGGGGCTACACCTTC
TRBJ2-2 | - | TRBV18 | - | CASSPFSRDTGELFF | TGTGCCAGCTCACCGTTCTCCAGGGACACCGGGGAGCTGTTTTTT
TRBJ2-2 | - | TRBV11-2 | - | CASSSQPNTGELFF | TGTGCCAGCAGCTCTCAACCGAACACCGGGGAGCTGTTTTTT
TRBJ1-2 | - | TRBV4-1 | - | CASSQGWASFYGYTF | TGCGCCAGCAGCCAAGGTTGGGCTTCTTTCTATGGCTACACCTTC
TRBJ2-1 | - | TRBV2 | - | CASSLPGHEQFF | TGTGCCAGCAGTCTCCCCGGCCATGAGCAGTTCTTC
TRBJ2-1 | - | TRBV11-2 | TRBD2 | CASSRTSGSYEQFF | TGTGCCAGCAGCCGGACTAGCGGGAGTTATGAGCAGTTCTTC
TRBJ2-3 | - | TRBV11-3 | - | CASSRLPPGSGTDTQYF | TGTGCCAGCAGCCGCCTCCCACCGGGGTCAGGCACAGATACGCAGTATTTT
TRBJ2-7 | - | TRBV7-2 | - | CASSLTFWVVHEQYF | TGTGCCAGCAGCTTAACTTTCTGGGTTGTTCACGAGCAGTACTTC
TRBJ2-2 | - | TRBV7-6 | - | CASSFDGNTGELFF | TGTGCCAGCAGCTTCGACGGGAACACCGGGGAGCTGTTTTTT
TRBJ2-1 | - | TRBV30 | TRBD2 | CAWSVRGLAGGGQFF | TGTGCCTGGAGTGTTAGGGGACTAGCGGGGGGTGGGCAGTTCTTC
TRBJ2-1 | - | TRBV5-1 | TRBD2 | CASAEGAGALWEQFF | TGCGCCAGCGCGGAGGGAGCGGGGGCCCTCTGGGAGCAGTTCTTC
TRBJ1-3 | - | TRBV28 | - | CASSLIDSSGNTIYF | TGTGCCAGCAGTTTAATTGACAGCTCTGGAAACACCATATATTTT
TRBJ2-1 | once | TRBV10-3 | - | CAISDDLPVLF | TGTGCCATCAGTGACGACCTCCCTGTGCTCTTC
TRBJ2-2 | - | TRBV7-8 | TRBD1 | CASSSDRVETGELFF | TGTGCCAGCAGCTCTGACAGGGTTGAGACCGGGGAGCTGTTTTTT
TRBJ1-6 | once | TRBV28 | TRBD1 | CATQGARGNSPLHF | TGTGCCACCCAGGGGGCTCGAGGAAATTCACCCCTCCACTTT
TRBJ2-7 | - | TRBV2 | TRBD2 | CASIGSGGRGYEQYF | TGTGCCAGCATTGGGAGCGGGGGAAGGGGCTACGAGCAGTACTTC
TRBJ2-3 | - | TRBV7-8 | - | CASSPGLTTDTQYF | TGTGCCAGCAGTCCCGGACTGACCACAGATACGCAGTATTTT
TRBJ2-1 | - | TRBV7-3 | - | CASSDQPGSYNEQFF | TGTGCCAGCAGCGATCAGCCCGGGTCCTACAATGAGCAGTTCTTC
TRBJ1-1 | - | TRBV11-2 | - | CASSLVYASTEAFF | TGTGCCAGCAGCTTAGTTTACGCGAGCACTGAAGCTTTCTTT
TRBJ1-2 | once | TRBV4-1 | TRBD1 | CASSRTGGVYGYTF | TGCGCCAGCAGCCGAACAGGGGGCGTCTATGGCTACACCTTC
TRBJ2-3 | - | TRBV10-3 | - | CAISEQMFAGTDTQYF | TGTGCCATCAGTGAGCAAATGTTTGCAGGGACAGATACGCAGTATTTT
TRBJ2-7 | - | TRBV6-1 | TRBD1 | CASRPGQGYEQYF | TGTGCCAGCAGACCGGGACAGGGCTACGAGCAGTACTTC
TRBJ1-2 | - | TRBV19 | TRBD1 | CASRDRYYGYTF | TGTGCCAGTAGGGACAGGTACTATGGCTACACCTTC
TRBJ2-1 | - | TRBV19 | TRBD2 | CASSLDWGGGNEQFF | TGTGCCAGTAGTCTTGACTGGGGGGGTGGGAATGAGCAGTTCTTC
TRBJ1-2 | - | TRBV30 | - | CAWGMGGNYGYTF | TGTGCCTGGGGCATGGGGGGGAACTATGGCTACACCTTC
TRBJ2-4 | - | TRBV27 | - | CATRGLAKNIQYF | TGTGCCACCCGGGGGCTAGCCAAAAACATTCAGTACTTC
TRBJ2-3 | - | TRBV4-1 | - | CASSQYGASTDTQYF | TGCGCCAGCAGCCAATACGGGGCGTCCACAGATACGCAGTATTTT
TRBJ2-5 | - | TRBV7-8 | - | CASSGVTQYF | TGTGCCAGCTCTGGCGTGACCCAGTACTTC
TRBJ2-2 | - | TRBV4-2 | - | CASSQVGKGTGELFF | TGTGCCAGCAGCCAAGTAGGAAAGGGAACCGGGGAGCTGTTTTTT
TRBJ2-3 | - | TRBV4-2 | TRBD2 | CASSHITGLAGGGDTQYF | TGTGCCAGCAGCCATATCACGGGACTAGCGGGGGGCGGGGATACGCAGTATTTT
TRBJ2-7 | - | TRBV29-1 | - | CSPREDATEGEQYF | TGCAGCCCGAGGGAGGACGCAACAGAAGGGGAGCAGTACTTC
TRBJ2-2 | - | TRBV7-9 | TRBD2 | CASSLPRTSGGTGELFF | TGTGCCAGCAGCCTACCACGGACTAGCGGGGGCACCGGGGAGCTGTTTTTT
TRBJ2-5 | - | TRBV28 | TRBD1 | CASSVGQGVDEETQYF | TGTGCCAGCAGTGTGGGACAGGGGGTTGATGAGGAGACCCAGTACTTC
TRBJ2-7 | - | TRBV4-1 | TRBD2 | CASSQDGTSGIGPRSEQYF | TGCGCCAGCAGCCAAGACGGGACTAGCGGGATCGGCCCCCGAAGCGAGCAGTACTTC
TRBJ1-5 | - | TRBV5-4 | - | CASSSDGGRSQHF | TGTGCCAGCAGCTCGGACGGGGGGCGCTCCCAGCATTTT
TRBJ2-5 | - | TRBV6-6 | TRBD2 | CAYDIVTSGETQYF | TGTGCCTACGACATTGTGACTAGCGGAGAGACCCAGTACTTC
TRBJ2-2 | - | TRBV6-1 | - | CASSRVPTGELFF | TGTGCCAGCAGCCGGGTTCCAACCGGGGAGCTGTTTTTT
TRBJ2-3 | - | TRBV7-8 | TRBD2 | CASSRYSGRGTDTQYF | TGTGCCAGCAGCCGATATAGCGGGAGGGGCACAGATACGCAGTATTTT